This entry concerns a single T cell receptor (beta chain). Assay used: immunoSEQ multiplex PCR; TCRdb lists only in-frame clones, some missing. The sample lists roughly 68,000 clones, about 87% occurring once. This entry belongs to a study of technical replicates of blood from a handful of donors. The CDR3 totals 16 residues. The germline gives CDR1 SGHNT, CDR2 YYREEE (reference sequence). Trimming at V came to 0 bases and at J to 4 bases, leaving 6 bases not matched to a gene. The sequence derives from a human donor in good health. Some clones in this sample may be carry-over from other donors' samples. The sequencing sample was made of PBMCs. The chain has TRBV5-4 and TRBJ2-1, with 8 bases identical to TRBD2. The CDR3 spells CASSLGGSGMYNEQFF. The CDR3, as DNA: TGTGCCAGCAGCTTGGGAGGTAGCGGGATGTACAATGAGCAGTTCTTC.